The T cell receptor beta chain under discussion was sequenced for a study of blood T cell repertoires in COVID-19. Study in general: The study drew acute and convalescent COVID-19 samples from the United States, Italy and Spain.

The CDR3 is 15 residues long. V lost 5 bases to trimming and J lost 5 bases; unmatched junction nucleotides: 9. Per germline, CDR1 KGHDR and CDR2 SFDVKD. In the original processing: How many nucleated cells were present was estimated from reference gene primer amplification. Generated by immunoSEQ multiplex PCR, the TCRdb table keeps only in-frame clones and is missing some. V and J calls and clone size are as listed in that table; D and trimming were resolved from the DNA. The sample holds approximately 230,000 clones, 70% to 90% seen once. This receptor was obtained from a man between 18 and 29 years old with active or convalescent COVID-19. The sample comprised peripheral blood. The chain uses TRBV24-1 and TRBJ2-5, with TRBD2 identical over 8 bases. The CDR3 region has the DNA TGTGCCACCAGTGGGCTTGTTAGCGGGGAGGAGACCCAGTACTTC. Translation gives CATSGLVSGEETQYF.